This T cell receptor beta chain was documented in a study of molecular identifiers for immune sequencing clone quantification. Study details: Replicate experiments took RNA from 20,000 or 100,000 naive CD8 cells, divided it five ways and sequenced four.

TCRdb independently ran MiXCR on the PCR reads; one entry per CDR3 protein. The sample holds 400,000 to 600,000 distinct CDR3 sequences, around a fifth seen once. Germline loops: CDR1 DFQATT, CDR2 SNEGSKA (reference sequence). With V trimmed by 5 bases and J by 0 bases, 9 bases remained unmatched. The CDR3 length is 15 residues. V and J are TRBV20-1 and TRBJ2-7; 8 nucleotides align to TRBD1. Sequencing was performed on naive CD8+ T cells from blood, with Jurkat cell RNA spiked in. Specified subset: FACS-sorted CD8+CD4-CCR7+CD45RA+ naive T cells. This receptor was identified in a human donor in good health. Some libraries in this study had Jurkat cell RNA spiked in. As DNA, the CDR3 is TGCAGTGCTTGGCTTCGGACAGGGAGCTCCTACGAGCAGTACTTC. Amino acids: CSAWLRTGSSYEQYF.